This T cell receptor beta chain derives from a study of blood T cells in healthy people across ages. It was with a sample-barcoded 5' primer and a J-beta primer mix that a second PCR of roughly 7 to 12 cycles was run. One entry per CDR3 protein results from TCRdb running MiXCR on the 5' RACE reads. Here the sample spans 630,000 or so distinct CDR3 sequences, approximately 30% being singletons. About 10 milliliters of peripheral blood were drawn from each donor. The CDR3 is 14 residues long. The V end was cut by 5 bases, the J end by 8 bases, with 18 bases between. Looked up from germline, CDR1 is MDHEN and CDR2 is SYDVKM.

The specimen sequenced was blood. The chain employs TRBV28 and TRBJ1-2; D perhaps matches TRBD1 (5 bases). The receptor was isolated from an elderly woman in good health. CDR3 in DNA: TGTGCCAGCAGTCCCCCGGGACTGTCAAGGGGCTACACCTTC. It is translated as CASSPPGLSRGYTF.